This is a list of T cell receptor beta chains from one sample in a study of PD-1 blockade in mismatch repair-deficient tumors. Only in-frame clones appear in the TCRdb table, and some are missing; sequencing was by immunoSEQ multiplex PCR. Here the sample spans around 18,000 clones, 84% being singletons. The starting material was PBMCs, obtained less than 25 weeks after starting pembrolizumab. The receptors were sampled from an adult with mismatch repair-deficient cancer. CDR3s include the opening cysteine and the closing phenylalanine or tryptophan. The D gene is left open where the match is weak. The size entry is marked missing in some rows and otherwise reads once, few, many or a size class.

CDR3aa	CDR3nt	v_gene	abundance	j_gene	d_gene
CASRAGGTSIYEQYF	TGTGCCAGCAGGGCGGGAGGGACTAGCATCTACGAGCAGTACTTC	TRBV27	-	TRBJ2-7	TRBD2
CASSLDSSGNTIYF	TGTGCCAGCAGCTTGGACAGCTCTGGAAACACCATATATTTT	TRBV5-4	-	TRBJ1-3	-
CASSQGALDEKLFF	TGTGCCAGCTCACAGGGGGCCCTAGATGAAAAACTGTTTTTT	TRBV18	-	TRBJ1-4	TRBD1
CASSESRGADTQYF	TGCGCCAGCAGTGAGTCACGGGGAGCAGATACGCAGTATTTT	TRBV10-1	-	TRBJ2-3	-
CASSPASGENTEAFF	TGTGCCAGCTCACCGGCGTCAGGGGAGAACACTGAAGCTTTCTTT	TRBV18	-	TRBJ1-1	-
CASSLGVLAVSSYNEQFF	TGCGCCAGCAGCTTGGGAGTACTAGCTGTGAGCTCCTACAATGAGCAGTTCTTC	TRBV5-1	-	TRBJ2-1	-
CASSTPGLGSAEAFF	TGTGCCAGCAGTACCCCAGGGTTAGGATCGGCTGAAGCTTTCTTT	TRBV6-5	-	TRBJ1-1	-
CASSYSFQGPGGYTF	TGTGCCAGCAGTTACTCCTTTCAGGGGCCGGGGGGCTACACCTTC	TRBV6-5	-	TRBJ1-2	-
CASSFRRGAINEKLFF	TGCGCCAGCAGCTTCCGACGGGGGGCCATTAATGAAAAACTGTTTTTT	TRBV5-1	-	TRBJ1-4	-
CASSIQGEGGAQPQHF	TGTGCCAGTAGTATACAGGGAGAGGGAGGGGCTCAGCCCCAGCATTTT	TRBV19	-	TRBJ1-5	-
CASSGGSNYGYTF	TGCGCCAGCAGCGGAGGGTCAAACTATGGCTACACCTTC	TRBV5-1	-	TRBJ1-2	-
CASSPPGFHEQFF	TGTGCCAGCAGCCCCCCCGGTTTCCATGAGCAGTTCTTC	TRBV9	once	TRBJ2-1	-
CASRYLAGSDNEQFF	TGCGCCAGCAGGTACCTAGCGGGATCGGATAATGAGCAGTTCTTC	TRBV5-1	-	TRBJ2-1	TRBD2
CASSQPGQAVYGYTF	TGTGCCAGCAGTCAGCCGGGACAGGCGGTCTATGGCTACACCTTC	TRBV6-5	-	TRBJ1-2	TRBD1
CASSLDRVVEKLFF	TGTGCCAGCAGCTTAGACAGGGTGGTTGAAAAACTGTTTTTT	TRBV7-9	-	TRBJ1-4	-
CASSLLGQGSYGYTF	TGTGCCAGCAGCTTACTGGGACAGGGCTCCTATGGCTACACCTTC	TRBV7-8	-	TRBJ1-2	TRBD1
CASSSIPGSYYGYTF	TGCGCCAGCAGCTCCATCCCAGGATCCTACTATGGCTACACCTTC	TRBV4-1	-	TRBJ1-2	-
CASSRLAGVYEQYF	TGTGCCAGTAGTAGACTAGCGGGAGTCTACGAGCAGTACTTC	TRBV19	-	TRBJ2-7	TRBD2
CASSTSTSGMFLLYEQYF	TGTGCCAGCAGTACCAGTACTAGCGGGATGTTCCTCCTCTACGAGCAGTACTTC	TRBV27	-	TRBJ2-7	TRBD2
CASSPRAEETQYF	TGTGCCAGCAGCCCGAGGGCAGAAGAGACCCAGTACTTC	TRBV11-2	-	TRBJ2-5	-
CASSLGQGGTDTQYF	TGCGCCAGCAGCTTGGGCCAGGGAGGGACAGATACGCAGTATTTT	TRBV5-1	-	TRBJ2-3	TRBD2
CASSATGNREKLFF	TGTGCCAGCAGTGCAACAGGGAATCGTGAAAAACTGTTTTTT	TRBV27	-	TRBJ1-4	-
CAISAQGAEQPQHF	TGTGCCATCAGTGCGCAGGGGGCAGAACAGCCCCAGCATTTT	TRBV10-3	-	TRBJ1-5	TRBD1
CASSIPLSYEQYF	TGTGCCAGCAGTATTCCTCTATCCTACGAGCAGTACTTC	TRBV2	once	TRBJ2-7	-
CARDRRGGEAFF	TGTGCTCGGGACAGACGAGGGGGTGAAGCTTTCTTT	TRBV30	once	TRBJ1-1	TRBD1
CASSVAREDSNEQFF	TGTGCCAGCAGCGTAGCGCGGGAGGACTCAAATGAGCAGTTCTTC	TRBV9	-	TRBJ2-1	TRBD2
CASSPGQGAPNTEAFF	TGTGCCAGCAGCCCGGGACAGGGGGCCCCGAACACTGAAGCTTTCTTT	TRBV5-6	-	TRBJ1-1	TRBD1
CAWAGQILAGELFF	TGTGCCTGGGCGGGCCAGATTTTGGCCGGGGAGCTGTTTTTT	TRBV30	-	TRBJ2-2	-